This TCR beta chain is from a study of Ad26.COV2.S vaccination and SARS-CoV-2 variants. The wider study: By the intramuscular route, Ad26.COV2.S was given once, or twice 56 days apart.

Looked up from germline, CDR1 is LGHNT and CDR2 is FRNRAP. Trimming took off 7 bases at V and 8 bases at J, with 15 bases between the two ends. CDR3 length equals 13 residues. Using immunoSEQ multiplex PCR, the repertoire was profiled, and TCRdb retains in-frame clones only, with some absent. Here the sample spans some 340,000 clones, around four fifths being singletons. Documented treatment: approximately 18 received Ad26.COV2.S at low or high dose, single or two shots; roughly five received placebo; per-sample allocation not given. It was on day 63 after the first vaccine or placebo injection that samples were taken. Wuhan-strain SARS-CoV-2 spike was expressed by the Ad26 vector that made up the vaccine.

The sequence was collected from a person aged 18-60 years who received the Ad26.COV2.S COVID-19 vaccine or a placebo. Sequences were derived from peripheral blood, sampled in a trial of Ad26.COV2.S vaccine versus placebo. V usage is TRBV12-5 and J usage is TRBJ1-5, with TRBD1 as a possible D gene (6 bases). CDR3 DNA: TGTGCTAGTGCACAGGGATCATTCGAGCCCCAGCATTTT. It is translated as CASAQGSFEPQHF.